This TCR beta chain appears in the sequencing data of a study of shared clonotypes between healthy human individuals. The CD4+ fraction was divided into a CD45RA+ naive subset and a CD45RA-negative memory subset. Repertoires were generated with immunoSEQ multiplex PCR, while TCRdb's copy carries only in-frame clones and drops some. Among more than 900,000 clones, around three quarters were seen once, and the ten largest hold more than 0.55%. Comments on this clone: The sample holds other DNA sequences that translate to the same CDR3.

Trimming removed 7 bases from V and 1 base from J, with 12 bases in between. The CDR3 sequence is 14 residues long. CDR1 MNHEY and CDR2 SMNVEV come from the germline V gene (reference sequence). Sequencing used memory CD4+ T cells from PBMCs. Subset indicated: CD45RA-negative fraction. The source is a man aged 18 to 35 in good health. Some clones in this sample may be carry-over from other donors' samples. The gene calls are TRBV27 and TRBJ2-3; D may be TRBD1 or TRBD2 (5 bases each). This CDR3 reads CASTRDRGTDTQYF. The CDR3, as DNA: TGTGCCAGCACCCGGGACCGAGGCACAGATACGCAGTATTTT.